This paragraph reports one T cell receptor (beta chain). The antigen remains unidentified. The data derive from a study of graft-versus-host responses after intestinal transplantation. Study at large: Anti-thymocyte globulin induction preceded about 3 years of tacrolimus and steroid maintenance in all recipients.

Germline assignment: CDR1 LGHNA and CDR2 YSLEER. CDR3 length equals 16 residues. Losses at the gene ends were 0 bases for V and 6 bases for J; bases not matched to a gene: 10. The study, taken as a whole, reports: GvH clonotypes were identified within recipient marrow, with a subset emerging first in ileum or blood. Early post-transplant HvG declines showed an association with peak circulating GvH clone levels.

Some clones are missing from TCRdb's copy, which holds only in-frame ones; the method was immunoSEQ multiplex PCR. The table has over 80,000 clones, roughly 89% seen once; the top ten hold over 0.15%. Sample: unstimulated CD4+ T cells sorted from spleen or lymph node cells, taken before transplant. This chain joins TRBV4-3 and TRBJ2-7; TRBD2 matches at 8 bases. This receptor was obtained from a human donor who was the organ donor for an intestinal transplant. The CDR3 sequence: CASSQDRSGGFPEQYF. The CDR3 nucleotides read TGCGCCAGCAGCCAAGATAGAAGCGGGGGTTTTCCCGAGCAGTACTTC.